These T cell receptor beta chains were read from a single sample in a study of blood T cell repertoires in COVID-19. Sequencing used immunoSEQ multiplex PCR; TCRdb keeps in-frame clones, though not all of them. This sample carries about 300,000 clones, just under 90% of them seen once, and the ten largest clones take about 6%. Sequenced: peripheral blood. The receptors come from a woman between 45 and 60 years old with COVID-19, enrolled during active disease. Each CDR3 is given with its conserved first and last residue. Each record gives: D gene, V gene, clone size, J gene, CDR3 protein, CDR3 DNA. D genes are given only for firm matches. Not all rows give a size; the values are once, few, many and, for expanded clones, a class.

D gene: TRBD1
V gene: TRBV29-1
clone size: -
J gene: TRBJ2-7
CDR3 protein: CSVEDTARTGRKYF
CDR3 DNA: TGCAGCGTTGAAGATACAGCCCGGACAGGAAGAAAGTACTTC

D gene: TRBD2
V gene: TRBV3-1/TRBV3-2
clone size: -
J gene: TRBJ2-1
CDR3 protein: CASSQAGVYNEQFF
CDR3 DNA: TGTGCCAGCAGCCAGGCGGGAGTATACAATGAGCAGTTCTTC

D gene: -
V gene: TRBV30
clone size: -
J gene: TRBJ2-2
CDR3 protein: CASLGAGRTGELFF
CDR3 DNA: TGTGCCTCCTTAGGGGCAGGGCGAACCGGGGAGCTGTTTTTT

D gene: -
V gene: TRBV5-4
clone size: -
J gene: TRBJ1-1
CDR3 protein: CASSLSGGAHTEAFF
CDR3 DNA: TGTGCCAGCAGCTTGTCTGGGGGGGCGCACACTGAAGCTTTCTTT

D gene: TRBD1
V gene: TRBV5-1
clone size: -
J gene: TRBJ1-1
CDR3 protein: CASSSAGTGTEAFF
CDR3 DNA: TGCGCCAGCAGCTCGGCCGGGACAGGGACTGAAGCTTTCTTT

D gene: TRBD1
V gene: TRBV7-2
clone size: -
J gene: TRBJ1-2
CDR3 protein: CASRPEGASGGYTF
CDR3 DNA: TGTGCCAGCAGGCCCGAGGGGGCATCGGGCGGCTACACCTTC

D gene: TRBD1
V gene: TRBV6-4
clone size: -
J gene: TRBJ1-5
CDR3 protein: CARRAETGGNQPQHF
CDR3 DNA: TGTGCCAGGAGAGCGGAAACAGGGGGCAATCAGCCCCAGCATTTT

D gene: -
V gene: TRBV28
clone size: -
J gene: TRBJ1-1
CDR3 protein: CASRRQPNTEAFF
CDR3 DNA: TGTGCCAGCAGGCGACAGCCGAACACTGAAGCTTTCTTT

D gene: TRBD1
V gene: TRBV19
clone size: once
J gene: TRBJ2-7
CDR3 protein: CASKKVTGGQEQYF
CDR3 DNA: TGTGCCAGTAAAAAAGTGACAGGGGGTCAAGAGCAGTACTTC

D gene: -
V gene: TRBV7-2
clone size: -
J gene: TRBJ1-2
CDR3 protein: CASSLGRQVPWGYTF
CDR3 DNA: TGTGCCAGCAGCTTAGGCAGACAGGTTCCTTGGGGCTACACCTTC

D gene: -
V gene: TRBV9
clone size: -
J gene: TRBJ2-1
CDR3 protein: CASSAFQGSYNEQFF
CDR3 DNA: TGTGCCAGCAGCGCGTTTCAGGGTTCCTACAATGAGCAGTTCTTC

D gene: -
V gene: TRBV12-3/TRBV12-4
clone size: few
J gene: TRBJ1-1
CDR3 protein: CASSLKGDTEAFF
CDR3 DNA: TGTGCCAGCAGTTTAAAGGGGGACACTGAAGCTTTCTTT

D gene: -
V gene: TRBV11-3
clone size: -
J gene: TRBJ2-7
CDR3 protein: CASSLVAREQYF
CDR3 DNA: TGTGCCAGCAGCTTAGTAGCGCGAGAGCAGTACTTC

D gene: -
V gene: TRBV9
clone size: -
J gene: TRBJ2-2
CDR3 protein: CASSSTLDLNTGELFF
CDR3 DNA: TGTGCCAGCAGCTCGACCCTGGACTTGAACACCGGGGAGCTGTTTTTT

D gene: TRBD1
V gene: TRBV29-1
clone size: -
J gene: TRBJ2-3
CDR3 protein: CSLTGGYGTDTQYF
CDR3 DNA: TGCAGCTTGACAGGGGGCTACGGCACAGATACGCAGTATTTT

D gene: TRBD2
V gene: TRBV19
clone size: -
J gene: TRBJ2-5
CDR3 protein: CASSGTRQETQYF
CDR3 DNA: TGTGCCAGCTCCGGGACTAGACAAGAGACCCAGTACTTC

D gene: -
V gene: TRBV3-1/TRBV3-2
clone size: -
J gene: TRBJ2-7
CDR3 protein: CASSQSGSSYEQYF
CDR3 DNA: TGTGCCAGCAGCCAATCAGGTTCCTCCTACGAGCAGTACTTC

D gene: TRBD2
V gene: TRBV2
clone size: -
J gene: TRBJ2-3
CDR3 protein: CASSEASGRLPVTTDTQYF
CDR3 DNA: TGTGCCAGCAGTGAAGCTAGCGGGAGGCTACCTGTTACCACAGATACGCAGTATTTT

D gene: -
V gene: TRBV19
clone size: -
J gene: TRBJ1-1
CDR3 protein: CASSLRQGEAFF
CDR3 DNA: TGTGCCAGTAGCTTGCGGCAGGGCGAAGCTTTCTTT

D gene: TRBD1
V gene: TRBV5-1
clone size: -
J gene: TRBJ2-5
CDR3 protein: CASSLEGQQETQYF
CDR3 DNA: TGCGCCAGCAGCTTGGAGGGACAGCAAGAGACCCAGTACTTC

D gene: TRBD2
V gene: TRBV11-3
clone size: -
J gene: TRBJ2-5
CDR3 protein: CASSSGGGQETQYF
CDR3 DNA: TGTGCCAGCAGCTCGGGGGGGGGTCAAGAGACCCAGTACTTC

D gene: TRBD1
V gene: TRBV5-4
clone size: -
J gene: TRBJ1-2
CDR3 protein: CASSLGTGGVYGYTF
CDR3 DNA: TGTGCCAGCAGCTTAGGGACAGGGGGGGTCTATGGCTACACCTTC

D gene: TRBD1
V gene: TRBV5-1
clone size: -
J gene: TRBJ2-2
CDR3 protein: CASSQGAGDTGELFF
CDR3 DNA: TGCGCCAGCAGCCAGGGGGCGGGCGACACCGGGGAGCTGTTTTTT

D gene: -
V gene: TRBV2
clone size: -
J gene: TRBJ2-1
CDR3 protein: CASTLAFEQFF
CDR3 DNA: TGTGCCAGCACCTTAGCATTTGAGCAGTTCTTC

D gene: TRBD1
V gene: TRBV15
clone size: -
J gene: TRBJ1-1
CDR3 protein: CATSRDRGLHTEAFF
CDR3 DNA: TGTGCCACCAGCCGGGACAGGGGGCTCCATACTGAAGCTTTCTTT

D gene: -
V gene: TRBV15
clone size: few
J gene: TRBJ2-1
CDR3 protein: CATSRGAGSSYNEQFF
CDR3 DNA: TGTGCCACCAGCAGAGGGGCGGGTTCCTCTTACAATGAGCAGTTCTTC

D gene: TRBD1
V gene: TRBV6-5
clone size: -
J gene: TRBJ1-2
CDR3 protein: CASSYSVRGQGYTF
CDR3 DNA: TGTGCCAGCAGTTACTCGGTCAGGGGGCAGGGCTACACCTTC